These 15 T cell receptor beta chains were sequenced from one sample in a study of graft-versus-host responses after intestinal transplantation. Their specific antigens are unknown. The protocol was immunoSEQ multiplex PCR, while the TCRdb copy is restricted to in-frame clones and leaves out a portion. The sample has tens of thousands of clones, 94% seen once. The source was unstimulated CD4+ T cells sorted from spleen or lymph node cells, collected before transplant. These receptors originate from a human donor who was the organ donor for an intestinal transplant.

This chain joins TRBV5-4 and TRBJ1-2; no definite D call. Germline V gives CDR1 SGHNT, CDR2 YYREEE (reference sequence). This CDR3 is 13 amino acids long. Trimming pared 2 bases from V and 3 bases from J, leaving 8 bases between. The CDR3 is CASSFPLDYGYTF. In DNA form, the CDR3 reads TGTGCCAGCAGCTTTCCCCTTGACTATGGCTACACCTTC.

The V gene is TRBV2, the J gene TRBJ2-7; D is ambiguous. CDR3 length: 18 amino acids. The germline gives CDR1 SNHLY, CDR2 FYNNEI. V gave up 6 bases and J gave up 0 bases, with 24 bases separating them. CDR3 sequence (DNA): TGTGCCAGCAGCGTTAATCCCATCGGAACCTGGAACTCCTACGAGCAGTACTTC. This encodes CASSVNPIGTWNSYEQYF.

This clone appeared once. The chain links TRBV5-5 to TRBJ1-3; TRBD1 is a possible D gene (6 bases). The V and J ends lost 0 bases and 0 bases respectively, with 22 bases between them. CDR1 is SGHKS and CDR2 is YYEKEE in the germline V gene (reference sequence). This CDR3 is 20 amino acids long. The DNA for the CDR3 is TGTGCCAGCAGCTTGGTTCGATTAGGTGGGACATTCGTCTCTGGAAACACCATATATTTT. The encoded protein is CASSLVRLGGTFVSGNTIYF.

The chain combines TRBV7-2 with TRBJ1-6, with 9 bases aligning to TRBD1. Germline CDR1 reads SGHTA; CDR2 reads FQGNSA. The V and J ends lost 4 bases and 4 bases, in that order; junction bases with no gene match: 2. The CDR3 runs 15 residues. This CDR3 is CASSSDRGYNSPLHF. The DNA of the CDR3 is TGTGCCAGCAGCTCAGACAGGGGGTATAATTCACCCCTCCACTTT.

The chain uses TRBV28 and TRBJ2-7; D is ambiguous. The CDR3 runs 13 residues. Germline CDR1 and CDR2: MDHEN and SYDVKM. Trimming left V 2 bases short and J 0 bases short, with 5 bases between. The CDR3 spells CASSLPVSYEQYF. In DNA, the CDR3 is TGTGCCAGCAGTTTACCAGTCTCCTACGAGCAGTACTTC.

The chain links TRBV28 to TRBJ1-4; the D is unclear. The CDR3 consists of 17 residues. Germline CDR1 and CDR2: MDHEN and SYDVKM. V was cut by 6 bases and J by 4 bases, with 21 bases left in between. The CDR3 DNA follows: TGTGCCAGCAGCCTGCTCGGTACCGGGATCCATAATGAAAAACTGTTTTTT. This sequence encodes CASSLLGTGIHNEKLFF. The full variable domain, with the rest looked up from reference TRBV28 and TRBJ1-4, is DVKVTQSSRYLVKRTGEKVFLECVQDMDHENMFWYRQDPGLGLRLIYFSYDVKMKEKGDIPEGYSVSREKKERFSLILESASTNQTSMYLCASSLLGTGIHNEKLFFGSGTQLSVL.

As DNA, the CDR3 is TGTGCCAGCAGCTCCCCAGGGGTGAGTCGGAACTATGGCTACACCTTC. The encoded protein is CASSSPGVSRNYGYTF. The V gene is TRBV7-9, the J gene TRBJ1-2, with D possibly matching TRBD1 (6 bases). V lost 4 bases and J 2 bases, leaving 17 bases between the germline ends. In germline, CDR1 is SEHNR, CDR2 FQNEAQ (reference sequence). The CDR3 consists of 16 residues.

J is TRBJ2-1 and V is TRBV28, with 11 bases identical to TRBD1. This CDR3 is built from 17 residues. Germline V gives CDR1 MDHEN, CDR2 SYDVKM. The junction had 9 bases not matched to a gene; V was cut back by 5 bases and J by 3 bases. The CDR3 here is CASSVPGGTGGYNEQFF. CDR3 DNA: TGTGCCAGCAGTGTCCCGGGCGGGACAGGGGGCTACAATGAGCAGTTCTTC.

The rearrangement joins TRBV5-1 to TRBJ1-2, with D unresolved. This CDR3 spans 14 amino acids. The V end was cut by 0 bases, the J end by 4 bases, with 10 bases between. CDR1 is SGHRS, CDR2 YFSETQ, per germline. The CDR3 protein is CASSLARAGYGYTF. CDR3 in DNA: TGCGCCAGCAGCTTGGCACGGGCAGGCTATGGCTACACCTTC.

This chain links TRBV10-3 with TRBJ1-2; 8 positions agree with TRBD1. The trim removed 6 bases at V and 4 bases at J, leaving 7 bases unmatched. Germline assignment: CDR1 ENHRY and CDR2 SYGVKD. The CDR3 loop spans 14 amino acids. The CDR3 nucleotides read TGTGCCATCAGGCCCCGGGACAGGCTCTATGGCTACACCTTC. Translated, it gives CAIRPRDRLYGYTF.

The rearrangement uses TRBV7-6 and TRBJ2-5; 16 bases agree with TRBD2. Per germline, CDR1 SGHVS and CDR2 FNYEAQ. The V and J ends lost 2 bases and 6 bases, in that order; junction bases with no gene match: 12. This CDR3 comprises 19 residues. CDR3 DNA: TGTGCCAGCAGCTTACCGGTCGGGACTAGCGGGGGGGCCGGGAAGACCCAGTACTTC. Its translation is CASSLPVGTSGGAGKTQYF.

V and J are TRBV11-2 and TRBJ1-2; weak D call: TRBD1 (5 bases). The CDR3 covers 12 residues. The V end lost 5 bases, the J end lost 7 bases, and 11 bases lay between the germline ends. Germline CDR1 reads SGHAT; CDR2 reads FQNNGV. The CDR3 DNA follows: TGTGCCAGCAGCCCGCAGGGTATTGGCTACACCTTC. The encoded protein is CASSPQGIGYTF.

The CDR3 DNA reads as TGTGCCAGCAGCGTGTGCAGGGAGGCGGTCGCGAACACTGAAGCTTTCTTT. Translated: CASSVCREAVANTEAFF. The J gene is TRBJ1-1, the V gene TRBV12-1. TRBV12-1 is tagged as a pseudogene. The CDR3 covers 17 residues.

V usage is TRBV6-5 and J usage is TRBJ1-4; D not certain. The CDR3 has 14 residues. Trimming stripped 0 bases from V and 6 bases from J, with 8 bases between. CDR1 is MNHEY, CDR2 SVGAGI, per germline. The CDR3 reads CASSYSNTDEKLFF. The CDR3 nucleotides read TGTGCCAGCAGTTACTCGAACACCGATGAAAAACTGTTTTTT.

This clone was recorded once. The chain uses TRBV10-3 and TRBJ1-1, with D possibly TRBD1 on 6 matching bases. The CDR3 totals 14 residues. Trimming left V 5 bases short and J 4 bases short, with 14 bases between. Germline CDR1 is ENHRY and CDR2 is SYGVKD. CDR3 amino acids: CAISYETGTTEAFF. In DNA, the CDR3 is TGTGCCATCAGTTACGAAACAGGGACCACTGAAGCTTTCTTT.